These 5 T cell receptor beta chains were all obtained from the same sample, sequenced in a study of blood T cell repertoires in COVID-19. Using immunoSEQ multiplex PCR, the repertoire was profiled, and TCRdb retains in-frame clones only, with some absent. The sample includes about 480,000 clones, roughly 90% of them seen just once. The sequenced sample consisted of PBMCs or T cells enriched from blood (not recorded which). The source of these receptors is a woman aged 35 to 49 who had recovered from COVID-19.

The rearrangement joins TRBV27 to TRBJ2-3, with 10 bases lining up with TRBD1. Trimming removed 6 bases from V and 0 bases from J; junction bases left unmatched: 18. There are 20 residues in the CDR3. CDR1 MNHEY and CDR2 SMNVEV come from the germline V gene (reference sequence). Here the CDR3 DNA reads TGTGCCAGCAGAGCGCCGGGACAGGGGACGGGAGGTCGTAGCACAGATACGCAGTATTTT. Its protein is CASRAPGQGTGGRSTDTQYF.

V and J are TRBV3-1 (or the pseudogene TRBV3-2) and TRBJ2-1; perhaps TRBD2 as D (6 bases). V dropped 0 bases and J dropped 15 bases, with 12 bases sitting between them. The CDR3 spans 12 residues. The germline gives CDR1 LGHDT, CDR2 YNNKEL (reference sequence). The CDR3 region is CASSQEGLAPFF. CDR3 DNA: TGTGCCAGCAGCCAAGAAGGTCTAGCGCCGTTCTTC.

This clone was picked up one time. The chain uses TRBV6-6 and TRBJ2-7, with 9 bases lining up with TRBD2. The germline V gene has CDR1 MNHNY and CDR2 SVGAGI (reference sequence). V gave up 6 bases and J gave up 4 bases; unmatched junction bases: 4. The CDR3 is 13 amino acids. CDR3 sequence reads: CASRLAGGYEQYF. CDR3 bases: TGTGCCAGCAGACTAGCGGGCGGTTACGAGCAGTACTTC.

The CDR3 is CASSRGQQENSPLHF. CDR3 nucleotides: TGTGCCAGCAGCCGCGGACAGCAGGAGAATTCACCCCTCCACTTT. The J gene is TRBJ1-6, the V gene TRBV3-1 (or the pseudogene TRBV3-2); a weak D match, TRBD1 (6 bases). Trimming removed 4 bases at V and 7 bases at J, with 14 bases between. CDR1 LGHDT and CDR2 YNNKEL come from the germline V gene (reference sequence). The CDR3 is 15 residues long.

This chain links TRBV13 with TRBJ1-4; D not resolved. This CDR3 region has 14 residues. V lost 5 bases, J lost 5 bases, and 12 bases lay in between. Looked up from germline, CDR1 is PRHDT and CDR2 is FYEKMQ (reference sequence). CDR3 coding DNA: TGTGCCAGCAGCCTCCGCGGTGGGAATGAAAAACTGTTTTTT. The encoded protein is CASSLRGGNEKLFF.